These 7 T cell receptor beta chains were all obtained from the same sample, sequenced in a study of control samples from healthy donors and cancer patients. Clones were sequenced by immunoSEQ multiplex PCR, and TCRdb holds only the in-frame ones, with some missing. The sample consists of roughly 170,000 clones, about 91% of them appearing once. The sequenced sample consisted of blood. These receptors were taken from a woman in her 30s in good health.

The rearrangement joins TRBV4-1 to TRBJ2-7; 7 positions agree with TRBD1. The CDR3 length is 15 residues. CDR1 and CDR2 from the germline V gene are MGHRA and YSYEKL. V lost 3 bases, J lost 2 bases, and 7 bases stayed unmatched. In nucleotides, the CDR3 is TGCGCCAGCAGCCATTCCGGGACAGCAACCTACGAGCAGTACTTC. Translated, it gives CASSHSGTATYEQYF.

This chain uses TRBV6-4 with TRBJ1-1, with TRBD1 matching 11 bases. The germline CDR1 and CDR2 sequences are MRHNA and SNTAGT. V was pared by 11 bases and J by 1 base, with 6 bases of the junction left unmatched. There are 14 residues in the CDR3. The DNA of the CDR3 is TGTGCCCAGGACAGGGGGCTGGAGAACACTGAAGCTTTCTTT. This codes for CAQDRGLENTEAFF.

V gene TRBV5-5 combines with J gene TRBJ2-7; unclear D gene. V dropped 0 bases and J dropped 1 base, with 14 bases sitting between them. There are 16 residues in the CDR3. Germline CDR1 reads SGHKS; CDR2 reads YYEKEE (reference sequence). The CDR3 DNA reads as TGTGCCAGCAGCTTGGGTGGTCCCCTACGGTCCTACGAGCAGTACGTC. This encodes CASSLGGPLRSYEQYV.

This chain joins TRBV6-5 and TRBJ2-5, with D perhaps assigned TRBD1 or TRBD2 (6 bases each). Trimming pared 7 bases from V and 2 bases from J, leaving 14 bases between. The CDR3 has 14 amino acids. Germline CDR1 MNHEY, CDR2 SVGAGI. This chain's CDR3 is CASTRRDTQETQYF. DNA of the CDR3: TGTGCCAGCACCAGGAGGGACACACAAGAGACCCAGTACTTC.

The chain carries TRBV11-2 and TRBJ2-1, with D perhaps given as TRBD1 or TRBD2 (5 bases each). The germline gives CDR1 SGHAT, CDR2 FQNNGV. V gave up 1 base and J gave up 15 bases, with 16 bases separating them. The CDR3 is 13 residues long. The CDR3 region is CASSLVSRGGWFF. The CDR3 DNA reads TGTGCCAGCAGCTTAGTATCCCGTGGGGGATGGTTCTTC. Full variable domain (remainder filled in from reference TRBV11-2 and TRBJ2-1): EAGVAQSPRYKIIEKRQSVAFWCNPISGHATLYWYQQILGQGPKLLIQFQNNGVVDDSQLPKDRFSAERLKGVDSTLKIQPAKLEDSAVYLCASSLVSRGGWFFGPGTRLTVL.

The rearrangement joins TRBV5-1 to TRBJ2-1; a weak D match, TRBD1 (5 bases). The CDR3 contains 13 residues. Germline values: CDR1 SGHRS, CDR2 YFSETQ. V was pared by 2 bases and J by 8 bases, with 11 bases between. CDR3 sequence (DNA): TGCGCCAGCAGCTTTCTCAGGGTCGATGAGCAGTTCTTC. Translation gives CASSFLRVDEQFF.

The rearrangement links TRBV29-1 to TRBJ1-2; the D is unclear. CDR1 is SQVTM and CDR2 is ANQGSEA in the germline V gene. The CDR3 has 15 residues. V was shortened by 0 bases and J by 7 bases, with 18 bases between the two germline ends. The CDR3 region is CSVEDRREASRGYTF. Written as DNA, the CDR3 is TGCAGCGTTGAAGATCGAAGAGAGGCTTCTCGTGGCTACACCTTC.